This is a list of T cell receptor beta chains from one sample in a study of Graves' ophthalmopathy and Graves' hyperthyroidism. TCRdb itself ran the multiplex PCR reads through MiXCR, one entry per CDR3 protein. Among 600,000 to 650,000 distinct CDR3 sequences, 20% to 25% were seen once, and the ten largest hold approximately 6.9%. Material: peripheral blood. These receptors originate from a woman under 30 with stable Graves' hyperthyroidism. Some clones in this sample may be carry-over from other donors' samples. Both conserved end residues are trimmed from each CDR3. The order of the fields is V gene, D gene, J gene, CDR3 protein. A D gene is named only where the DNA matches it firmly.

TRBV6-1	NA	TRBJ2-7	ASSSSATSYEQY
TRBV2	TRBD2	TRBJ2-7	ASKLTSGRGASYEQY
TRBV3-1	NA	TRBJ1-2	ASSQDPGRHGYT
TRBV6-5	NA	TRBJ2-7	ASSYRPGGYEQY
TRBV2	NA	TRBJ2-5	ASSPIRTGIQETQY
TRBV20-1	NA	TRBJ2-2	SARPGPGELF
TRBV29-1	TRBD1	TRBJ2-2	SGGQGAKELF
TRBV12-3/TRBV12-4	NA	TRBJ1-5	ASSHSGDQPQH
TRBV6-1	TRBD1	TRBJ1-1	ASSDRADRAF
TRBV12-3/TRBV12-4	NA	TRBJ1-5	ASSLWGSSNQPQH
TRBV28	NA	TRBJ1-2	ASKDSLLGGYT
TRBV18	NA	TRBJ1-1	ASGPDRNTEAF
TRBV6-1	NA	TRBJ2-3	ASSSRGPDTQY
TRBV10-3	NA	TRBJ1-5	AISESSRLDQPQH
TRBV3-1	TRBD2	TRBJ2-5	ASSRRTSGGQETQY
TRBV7-2	NA	TRBJ2-5	ASSSTTGWTQY
TRBV2	NA	TRBJ1-1	ASRRDAAGNTEAF
TRBV20-1	NA	TRBJ2-7	SAQSPRNEQY
TRBV6-1	TRBD1	TRBJ1-5	ASSDRAGGRVQPQH
TRBV12-3/TRBV12-4	NA	TRBJ2-5	ASSLMDVEETQY
TRBV24-1	TRBD2	TRBJ2-5	ATSDFPGGRQY
TRBV6-1	TRBD2	TRBJ2-2	ASSEASGLAGYRTGELF
TRBV5-1	TRBD2	TRBJ2-7	ASSLGKRGYSYEQY
TRBV11-2	NA	TRBJ2-7	ASSLSMTEQY
TRBV20-1	NA	TRBJ2-7	SAKGGYEQY
TRBV6-1	NA	TRBJ2-5	ASSVEFQETQY
TRBV11-2	NA	TRBJ1-1	ASSLEIWVPGFSEAF
TRBV2	TRBD1	TRBJ1-1	ATDRDRAENEAF
TRBV5-1	NA	TRBJ1-1	ASSWAGEDTEAF
TRBV7-9	TRBD1	TRBJ2-7	ASSRAGTGETYEQY
TRBV6-5	NA	TRBJ1-1	ASSYNREAF
TRBV28	TRBD1	TRBJ2-7	ASSFPPGGAYEQY
TRBV6-1	TRBD1	TRBJ1-2	ASTLPWTGVSLYGYT
TRBV6-2/TRBV6-3	NA	TRBJ1-3	ASSRTGYGNTIY
TRBV6-2/TRBV6-3	NA	TRBJ1-5	ASRFTLENSNQPQH
TRBV2	NA	TRBJ1-1	ASRGTLNTEAF
TRBV5-1	TRBD1	TRBJ2-2	ASSITGGTNTGELF
TRBV13	TRBD1	TRBJ2-5	ASSDTSGTGQETQY
TRBV6-5	NA	TRBJ2-5	ASSSPGDSPIQY
TRBV6-2/TRBV6-3	NA	TRBJ2-5	ATSPFRREQETQY
TRBV29-1	NA	TRBJ1-2	SVEGENYGYT
TRBV9	NA	TRBJ2-2	ASSVDTAVGELF
TRBV19	TRBD1	TRBJ1-6	ASSPADRARNSPLH